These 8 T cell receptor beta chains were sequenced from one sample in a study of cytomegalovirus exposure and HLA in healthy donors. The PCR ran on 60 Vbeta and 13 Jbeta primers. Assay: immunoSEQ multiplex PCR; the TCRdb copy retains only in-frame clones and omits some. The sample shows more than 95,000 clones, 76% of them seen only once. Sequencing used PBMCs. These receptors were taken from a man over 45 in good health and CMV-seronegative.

The CDR3 sequence: CASSLGQGASGYTF. Here the CDR3 DNA reads TGTGCCAGCAGCTTGGGACAGGGGGCAAGCGGCTACACCTTC. The rearrangement links TRBV7-9 to TRBJ1-2; TRBD1 matches 12 bases. V shed 3 bases, J shed 8 bases, and the junction held 4 bases outside the gene matches. Germline V gives CDR1 SEHNR, CDR2 FQNEAQ (reference sequence). The CDR3 covers 14 residues.

The CDR3 DNA is TGTGCCAGCACACTAACTGGGACTAGCTTCGCCGGGGAGCTGTTTTTT. Protein sequence: CASTLTGTSFAGELFF. The chain recombines TRBV5-5 with TRBJ2-2; 9 nucleotides match TRBD2. V was pared by 6 bases and J by 6 bases, with 12 bases of the junction left unmatched. The CDR3 loop spans 16 amino acids. Germline CDR1 and CDR2: SGHKS and YYEKEE (reference sequence).

CDR3 coding DNA: TGTGCCAGCAGCTCCCCGTCTTTACAGGGGGTCAACACCTTC. It is translated as CASSSPSLQGVNTF. The V call is TRBV5-4, the J call TRBJ1-2; 8 positions agree with TRBD1. With 3 bases clipped from V and 12 bases from J, the junction kept 13 bases outside the gene matches. Looked up from germline, CDR1 is SGHNT and CDR2 is YYREEE (reference sequence). This CDR3 has 14 residues.

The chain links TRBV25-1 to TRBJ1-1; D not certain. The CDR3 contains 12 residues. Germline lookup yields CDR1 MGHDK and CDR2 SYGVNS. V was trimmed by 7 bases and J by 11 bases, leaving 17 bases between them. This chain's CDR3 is CASTSLGREAFF. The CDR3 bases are TGTGCCAGCACCTCCCTGGGGAGGGAGGCTTTCTTT.

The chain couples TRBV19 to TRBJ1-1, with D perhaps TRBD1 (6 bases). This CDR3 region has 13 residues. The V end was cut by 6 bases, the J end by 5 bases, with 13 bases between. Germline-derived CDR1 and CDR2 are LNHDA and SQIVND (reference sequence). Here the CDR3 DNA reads TGTGCCAGTAGACGGGGGGGCGGGACTGAAGCTTTCTTT. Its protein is CASRRGGGTEAFF.

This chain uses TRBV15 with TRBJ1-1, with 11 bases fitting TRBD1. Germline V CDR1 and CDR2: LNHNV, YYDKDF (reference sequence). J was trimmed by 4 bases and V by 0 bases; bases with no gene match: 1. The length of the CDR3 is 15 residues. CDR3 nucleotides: TGTGCCACCAGCAGAGATGGGACAGGGGGCACTGAAGCTTTCTTT. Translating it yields CATSRDGTGGTEAFF.

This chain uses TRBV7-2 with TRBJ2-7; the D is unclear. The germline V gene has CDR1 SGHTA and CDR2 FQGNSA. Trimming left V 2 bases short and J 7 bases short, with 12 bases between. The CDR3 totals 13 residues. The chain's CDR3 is CASSLPGVEEQYF. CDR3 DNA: TGTGCCAGCAGCTTACCGGGTGTCGAAGAGCAGTACTTC.

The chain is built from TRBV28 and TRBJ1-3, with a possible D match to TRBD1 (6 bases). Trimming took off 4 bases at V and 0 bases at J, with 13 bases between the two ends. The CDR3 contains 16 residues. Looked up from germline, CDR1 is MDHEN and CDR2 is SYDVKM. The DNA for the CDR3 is TGTGCCAGCAGTTCCCCGGGACATCTCTCTGGAAACACCATATATTTT. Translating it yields CASSSPGHLSGNTIYF.